The T cell receptor beta chain under discussion was sequenced for a study of cytotoxic CD8 clonotypes in ibrutinib-treated CLL. Study-level background: Investigators reported approximately 25 partial and 2 complete responses; after median around 6 years, approximately 15 patients remained remitted and about 12 progressed.

This CDR3 spans 14 amino acids. V lost 5 bases, J lost 0 bases, and 8 bases lay in between. Germline assignment: CDR1 PRHDT and CDR2 FYEKMQ (reference sequence). The protocol was immunoSEQ multiplex PCR, while the TCRdb copy is restricted to in-frame clones and leaves out a portion. The sample holds 150,000 or so clones, around 80% seen once. In regard to this clone: What it recognizes is unknown.

Points from the study as a whole: The study found clonality rose at ibrutinib response, then fell toward baseline at progression.

Sequencing used PBMCs, obtained after 36 months of ibrutinib treatment. The TCR originated in a human donor with chronic lymphocytic leukemia. The chain couples TRBV13 to TRBJ1-3; tentative D call: TRBD1 (5 bases). CDR3 region: CASSATVSGNTIYF. CDR3 DNA sequence: TGTGCCAGCAGCGCGACAGTCTCTGGAAACACCATATATTTT.